This TCR beta chain came from a study of cytomegalovirus exposure and HLA in healthy donors. Study-wide context: Unique TCR beta sequences numbering 95 million to 130 million came from about 179 million T cells in an earlier analysis.

Germline loops: CDR1 SGHKS, CDR2 YYEKEE (reference sequence). With V trimmed by 5 bases and J by 2 bases, 6 bases remained unmatched. This CDR3 is 14 amino acids long. Vbeta (60) and Jbeta (13) primers were used in the PCR. Generated by immunoSEQ multiplex PCR, the TCRdb table keeps only in-frame clones and is missing some. The sample has around 190,000 clones; around 80% are singletons. This receptor was identified in a girl aged 2-10 years in good health and CMV-seropositive. Specimen: PBMCs. J is TRBJ2-5 and V is TRBV5-5, with 7 bases lining up with TRBD1. The CDR3 DNA follows: TGTGCCAGCAGTGGGACAGCGAATCAAGAGACCCAGTACTTC. Translation gives CASSGTANQETQYF.